Sequencing of this T cell receptor beta chain was carried out in a study of T cell changes during pregnancy in multiple sclerosis. Only in-frame clones appear in the TCRdb table, and some are missing; sequencing was by immunoSEQ multiplex PCR. The sample lists fewer than 80,000 clones, 89% occurring once. This CDR3 region has 14 residues. CDR1 and CDR2 from the germline V gene are MDHEN and SYDVKM. Trimming removed 8 bases at V and 3 bases at J, with 16 bases between. The source material was peripheral blood, sampled in the first trimester of pregnancy. This chain uses TRBV28 with TRBJ1-2; D gene unclear. This TCR derives from a female donor in good health, enrolled as a control in a pregnancy study. The CDR3, as DNA: TGTGCCAGCGGGAGGGTTGTCGGTGACTATGGCTACACCTTC. Its protein is CASGRVVGDYGYTF.